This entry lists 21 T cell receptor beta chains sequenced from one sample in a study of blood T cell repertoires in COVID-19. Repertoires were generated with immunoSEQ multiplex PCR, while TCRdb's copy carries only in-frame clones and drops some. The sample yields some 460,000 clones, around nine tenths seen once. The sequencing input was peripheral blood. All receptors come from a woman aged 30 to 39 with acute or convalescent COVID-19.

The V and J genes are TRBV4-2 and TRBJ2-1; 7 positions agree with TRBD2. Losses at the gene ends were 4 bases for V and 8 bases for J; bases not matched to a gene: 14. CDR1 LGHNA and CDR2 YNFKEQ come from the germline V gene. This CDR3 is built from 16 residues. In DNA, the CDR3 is TGTGCCAGCAGCCTCGAACCGGGCGGGGGTCCCTATGAGCAGTTCTTC. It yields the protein CASSLEPGGGPYEQFF.

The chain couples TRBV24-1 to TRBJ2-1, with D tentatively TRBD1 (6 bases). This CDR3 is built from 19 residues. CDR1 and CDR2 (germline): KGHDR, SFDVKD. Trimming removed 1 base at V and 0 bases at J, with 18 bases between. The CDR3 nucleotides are TGTGCCACCAGTGATTTACCAGGGGAGAGGGGGAGCTCCTACAATGAGCAGTTCTTC. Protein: CATSDLPGERGSSYNEQFF.

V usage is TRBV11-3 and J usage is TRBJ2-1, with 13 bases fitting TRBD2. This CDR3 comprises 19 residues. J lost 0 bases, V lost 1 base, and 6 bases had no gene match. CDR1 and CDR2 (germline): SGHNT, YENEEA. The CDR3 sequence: CASSLGTSGGSSSYNEQFF. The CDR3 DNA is TGTGCCAGCAGCTTAGGGACTAGCGGGGGCTCTAGCTCCTACAATGAGCAGTTCTTC.

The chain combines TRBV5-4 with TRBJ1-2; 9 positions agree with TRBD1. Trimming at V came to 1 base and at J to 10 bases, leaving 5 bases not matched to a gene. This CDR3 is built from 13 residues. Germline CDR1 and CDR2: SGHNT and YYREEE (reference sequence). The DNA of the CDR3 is TGTGCCAGCAGCTTGTACGGACAGGGGCCCTACACCTTC. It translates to CASSLYGQGPYTF. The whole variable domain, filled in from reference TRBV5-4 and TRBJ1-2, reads ETGVTQSPTHLIKTRGQQVTLRCSSQSGHNTVSWYQQALGQGPQFIFQYYREEENGRGNFPPRFSGLQFPNYSSELNVNALELDDSALYLCASSLYGQGPYTFGSGTRLTVV.

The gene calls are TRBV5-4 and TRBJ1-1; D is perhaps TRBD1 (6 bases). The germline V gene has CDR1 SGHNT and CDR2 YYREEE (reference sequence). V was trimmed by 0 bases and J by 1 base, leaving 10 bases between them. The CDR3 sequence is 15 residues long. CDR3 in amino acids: CASSLAKTGNTEAFF. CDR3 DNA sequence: TGTGCCAGCAGCTTGGCGAAGACAGGGAACACTGAAGCTTTCTTT.

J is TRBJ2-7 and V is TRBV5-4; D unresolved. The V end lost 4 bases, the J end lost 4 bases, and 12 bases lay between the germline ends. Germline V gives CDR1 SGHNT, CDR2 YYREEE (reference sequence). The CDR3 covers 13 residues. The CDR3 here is CASSQYLGYEQYF. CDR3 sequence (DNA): TGTGCCAGCAGCCAATACCTCGGGTACGAGCAGTACTTC.

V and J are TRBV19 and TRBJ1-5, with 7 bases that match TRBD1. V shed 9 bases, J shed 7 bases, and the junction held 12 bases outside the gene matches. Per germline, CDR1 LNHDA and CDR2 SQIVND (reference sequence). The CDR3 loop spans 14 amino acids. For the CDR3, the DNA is TGTGCCAGCAATATCGACAGGGATGACCAGCCCCAGCATTTT. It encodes CASNIDRDDQPQHF.

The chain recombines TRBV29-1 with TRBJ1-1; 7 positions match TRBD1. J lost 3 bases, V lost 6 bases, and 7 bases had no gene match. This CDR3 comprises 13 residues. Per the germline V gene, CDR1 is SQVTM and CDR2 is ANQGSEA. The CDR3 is CSVVGGWDTEAFF. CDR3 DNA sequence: TGCAGCGTCGTAGGGGGCTGGGACACTGAAGCTTTCTTT.

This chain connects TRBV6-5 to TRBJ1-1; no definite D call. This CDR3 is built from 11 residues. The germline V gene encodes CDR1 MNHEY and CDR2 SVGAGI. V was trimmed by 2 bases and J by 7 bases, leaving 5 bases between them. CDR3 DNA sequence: TGTGCCAGCAGTTACGGCAGTGAAGCTTTCTTT. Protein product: CASSYGSEAFF.

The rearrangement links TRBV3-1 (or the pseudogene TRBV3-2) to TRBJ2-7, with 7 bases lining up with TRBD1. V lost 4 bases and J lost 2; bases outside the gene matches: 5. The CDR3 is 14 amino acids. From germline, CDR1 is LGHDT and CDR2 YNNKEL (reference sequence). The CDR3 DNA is TGTGCCAGCAGCCCTGGGGACAGAGCCTACGAGCAGTACTTC. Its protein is CASSPGDRAYEQYF.

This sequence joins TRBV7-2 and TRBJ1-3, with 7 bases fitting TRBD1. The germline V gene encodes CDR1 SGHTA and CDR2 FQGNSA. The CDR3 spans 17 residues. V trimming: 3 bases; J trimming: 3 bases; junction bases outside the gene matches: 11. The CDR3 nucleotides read TGTGCCAGCAGCTTGAGAGAGCCGACAGGGAATGGAAACACCATATATTTT. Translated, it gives CASSLREPTGNGNTIYF. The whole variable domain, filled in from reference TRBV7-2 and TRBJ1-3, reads GAGVSQSPSNKVTEKGKDVELRCDPISGHTALYWYRQSLGQGLEFLIYFQGNSAPDKSGLPSDRFSAERTGGSVSTLTIQRTQQEDSAVYLCASSLREPTGNGNTIYFGEGSWLTVV.

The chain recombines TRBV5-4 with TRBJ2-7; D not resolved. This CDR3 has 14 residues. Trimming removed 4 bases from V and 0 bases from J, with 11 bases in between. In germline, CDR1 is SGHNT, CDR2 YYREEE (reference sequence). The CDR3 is CASSDGFYSYEQYF. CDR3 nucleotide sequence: TGTGCCAGCAGCGACGGGTTTTACTCCTACGAGCAGTACTTC. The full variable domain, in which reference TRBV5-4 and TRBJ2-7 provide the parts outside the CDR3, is ETGVTQSPTHLIKTRGQQVTLRCSSQSGHNTVSWYQQALGQGPQFIFQYYREEENGRGNFPPRFSGLQFPNYSSELNVNALELDDSALYLCASSDGFYSYEQYFGPGTRLTVT.

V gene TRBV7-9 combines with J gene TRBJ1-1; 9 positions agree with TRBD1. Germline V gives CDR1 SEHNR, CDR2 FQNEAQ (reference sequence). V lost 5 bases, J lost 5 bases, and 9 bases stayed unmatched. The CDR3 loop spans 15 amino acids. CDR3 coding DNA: TGTGCCAGCAGCGTATCGGACAGGGGAGATACTGAAGCTTTCTTT. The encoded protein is CASSVSDRGDTEAFF.

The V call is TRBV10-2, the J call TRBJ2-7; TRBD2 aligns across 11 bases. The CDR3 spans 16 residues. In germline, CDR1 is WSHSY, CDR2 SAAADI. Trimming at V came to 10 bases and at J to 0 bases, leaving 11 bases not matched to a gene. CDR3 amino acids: CATRFLTSGVSYEQYF. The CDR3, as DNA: TGCGCCACCCGATTTTTGACTAGCGGGGTCTCCTACGAGCAGTACTTC.

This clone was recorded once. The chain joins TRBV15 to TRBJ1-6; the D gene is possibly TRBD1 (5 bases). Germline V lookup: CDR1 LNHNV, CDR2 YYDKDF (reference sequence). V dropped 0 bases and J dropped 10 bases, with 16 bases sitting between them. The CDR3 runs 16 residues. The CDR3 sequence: CATSREPGGRESPLHF. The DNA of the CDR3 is TGTGCCACCAGCAGAGAACCGGGGGGAAGGGAATCACCCCTCCACTTT.

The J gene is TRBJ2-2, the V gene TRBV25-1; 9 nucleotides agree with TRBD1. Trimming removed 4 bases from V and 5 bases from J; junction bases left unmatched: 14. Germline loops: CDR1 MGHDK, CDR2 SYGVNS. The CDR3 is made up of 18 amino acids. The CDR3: CASSGILGTGYGTGELFF. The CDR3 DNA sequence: TGTGCCAGCAGTGGTATCCTTGGGACAGGGTATGGGACCGGGGAGCTGTTTTTT.

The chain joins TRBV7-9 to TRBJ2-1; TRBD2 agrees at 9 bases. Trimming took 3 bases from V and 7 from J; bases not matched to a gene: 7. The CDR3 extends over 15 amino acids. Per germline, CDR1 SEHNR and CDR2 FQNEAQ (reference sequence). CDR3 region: CASSLGSGGSNEQFF. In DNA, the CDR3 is TGTGCCAGCAGCTTGGGGAGCGGGGGGTCAAATGAGCAGTTCTTC.

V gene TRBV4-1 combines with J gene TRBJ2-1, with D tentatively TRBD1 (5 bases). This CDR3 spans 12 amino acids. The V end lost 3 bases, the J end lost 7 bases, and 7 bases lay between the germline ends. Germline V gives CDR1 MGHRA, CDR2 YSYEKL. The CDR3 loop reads CASSHPGNEQFF. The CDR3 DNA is TGCGCCAGCAGCCATCCAGGGAATGAGCAGTTCTTC.

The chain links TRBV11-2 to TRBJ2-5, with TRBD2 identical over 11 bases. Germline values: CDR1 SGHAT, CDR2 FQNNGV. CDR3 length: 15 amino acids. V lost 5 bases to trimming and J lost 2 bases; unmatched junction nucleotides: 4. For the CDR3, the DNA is TGTGCCAGCAGCGCTAGCGGGGGGCAACAAGAGACCCAGTACTTC. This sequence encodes CASSASGGQQETQYF.

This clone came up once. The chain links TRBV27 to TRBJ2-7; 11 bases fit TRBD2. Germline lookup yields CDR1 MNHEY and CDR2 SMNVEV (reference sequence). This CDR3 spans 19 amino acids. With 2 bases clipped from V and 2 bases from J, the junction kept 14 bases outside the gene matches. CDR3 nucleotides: TGTGCCAGCAGTTTAACCCCCTACCTAGCGGGGGGCCCGACCTACGAGCAGTACTTC. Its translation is CASSLTPYLAGGPTYEQYF.

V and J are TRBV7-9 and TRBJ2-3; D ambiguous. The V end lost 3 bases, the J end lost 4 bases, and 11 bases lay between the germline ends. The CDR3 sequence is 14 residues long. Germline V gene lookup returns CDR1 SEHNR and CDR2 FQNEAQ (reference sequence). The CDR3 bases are TGTGCCAGCAGCTTCGTTAGTGGAGCAGATACGCAGTATTTT. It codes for CASSFVSGADTQYF. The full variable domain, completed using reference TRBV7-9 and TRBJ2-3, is DTGVSQNPRHKITKRGQNVTFRCDPISEHNRLYWYRQTLGQGPEFLTYFQNEAQLEKSRLLSDRFSAERPKGSFSTLEIQRTEQGDSAMYLCASSFVSGADTQYFGPGTRLTVL.